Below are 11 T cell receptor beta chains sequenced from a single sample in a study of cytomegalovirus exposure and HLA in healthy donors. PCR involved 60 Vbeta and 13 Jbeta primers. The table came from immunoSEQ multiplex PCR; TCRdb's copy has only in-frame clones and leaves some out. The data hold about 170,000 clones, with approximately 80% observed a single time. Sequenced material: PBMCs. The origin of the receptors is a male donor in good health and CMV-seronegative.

The CDR3: CAWSVAHSQETQYF. CDR3 nucleotides: TGTGCCTGGAGTGTAGCGCACTCCCAAGAGACCCAGTACTTC. This chain connects TRBV30 to TRBJ2-5; D is unresolved. V lost 0 bases and J 1 base, leaving 9 bases between the germline ends. The germline CDR1 and CDR2 sequences are GTSNPN and SVGIG (reference sequence). This CDR3 region has 14 residues.

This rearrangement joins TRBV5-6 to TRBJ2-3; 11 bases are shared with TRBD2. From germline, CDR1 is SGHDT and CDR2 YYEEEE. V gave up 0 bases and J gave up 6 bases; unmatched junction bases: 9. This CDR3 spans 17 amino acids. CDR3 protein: CASSLAGLAVREDTQYF. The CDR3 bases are TGTGCCAGCAGCTTGGCGGGACTAGCGGTCCGGGAGGATACGCAGTATTTT.

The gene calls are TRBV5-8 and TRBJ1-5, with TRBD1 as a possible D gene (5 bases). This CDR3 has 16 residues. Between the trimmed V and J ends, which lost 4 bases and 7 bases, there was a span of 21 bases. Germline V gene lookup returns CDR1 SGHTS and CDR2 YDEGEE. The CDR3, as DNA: TGTGCCAGCAGCCGGCGCTGGGGGGGAGTGAGCCAGCCCCAGCATTTT. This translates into CASSRRWGGVSQPQHF.

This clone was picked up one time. This chain's CDR3 is CAWSASGGNGYTF. For the CDR3, the DNA is TGTGCCTGGAGTGCGTCGGGGGGCAATGGCTACACCTTC. The chain joins TRBV30 to TRBJ1-2; possibly TRBD1 for D (6 bases). Trimming removed 1 base at V and 6 bases at J, with 12 bases between. The CDR3 contains 13 residues. Germline CDR1 GTSNPN, CDR2 SVGIG (reference sequence).

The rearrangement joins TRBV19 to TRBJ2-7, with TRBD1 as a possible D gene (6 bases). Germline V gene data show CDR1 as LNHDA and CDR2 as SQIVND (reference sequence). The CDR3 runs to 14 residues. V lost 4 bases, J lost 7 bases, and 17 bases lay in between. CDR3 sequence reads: CASSSTGSPLEQYF. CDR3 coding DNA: TGTGCCAGTAGTAGCACAGGGAGCCCGCTGGAGCAGTACTTC.

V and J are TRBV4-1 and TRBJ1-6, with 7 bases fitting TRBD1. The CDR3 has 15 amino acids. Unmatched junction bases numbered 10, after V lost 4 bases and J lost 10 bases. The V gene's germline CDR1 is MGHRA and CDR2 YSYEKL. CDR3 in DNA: TGCGCCAGCAGCCGAACTTTACAGGGGTCCTCACCCCTCCACTTT. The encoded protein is CASSRTLQGSSPLHF.

The DNA for the CDR3 is TGTGCCAGCAGACGTATACAGGGGGACTACGAGCAGTACTTC. Its protein is CASRRIQGDYEQYF. V and J are TRBV6-5 and TRBJ2-7; 8 bases fit TRBD1. CDR1 is MNHEY, CDR2 SVGAGI, per germline. V lost 6 bases and J lost 3; bases outside the gene matches: 7. CDR3 length: 14 amino acids.

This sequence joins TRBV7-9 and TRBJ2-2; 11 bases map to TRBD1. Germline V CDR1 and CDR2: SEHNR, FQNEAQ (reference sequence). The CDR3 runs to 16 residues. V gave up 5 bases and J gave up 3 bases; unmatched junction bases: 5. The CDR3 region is CASSPPDRGHTGELFF. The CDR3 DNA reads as TGTGCCAGCAGCCCACCGGACAGGGGGCACACCGGGGAGCTGTTTTTT. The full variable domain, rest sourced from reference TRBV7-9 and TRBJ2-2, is DTGVSQNPRHKITKRGQNVTFRCDPISEHNRLYWYRQTLGQGPEFLTYFQNEAQLEKSRLLSDRFSAERPKGSFSTLEIQRTEQGDSAMYLCASSPPDRGHTGELFFGEGSRLTVL.

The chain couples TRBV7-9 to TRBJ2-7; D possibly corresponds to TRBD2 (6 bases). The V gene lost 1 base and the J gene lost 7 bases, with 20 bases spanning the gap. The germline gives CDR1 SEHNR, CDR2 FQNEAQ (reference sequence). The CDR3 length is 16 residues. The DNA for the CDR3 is TGTGCCAGCAGCTTAGTTGGAGGGTTTAACTCTAAGGAGCAGTACTTC. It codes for CASSLVGGFNSKEQYF.

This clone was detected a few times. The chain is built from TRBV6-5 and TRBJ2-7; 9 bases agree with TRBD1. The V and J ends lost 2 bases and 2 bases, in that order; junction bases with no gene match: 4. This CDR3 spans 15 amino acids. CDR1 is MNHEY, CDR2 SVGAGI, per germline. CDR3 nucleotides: TGTGCCAGCAGTTACCGGGACAGGGCAACCTACGAGCAGTACTTC. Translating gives CASSYRDRATYEQYF.

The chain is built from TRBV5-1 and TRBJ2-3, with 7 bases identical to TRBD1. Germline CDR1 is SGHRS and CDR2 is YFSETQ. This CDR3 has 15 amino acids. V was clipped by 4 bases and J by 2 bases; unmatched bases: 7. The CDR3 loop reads CASSGTTGPTDTQYF. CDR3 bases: TGCGCCAGCAGCGGAACGACAGGGCCCACAGATACGCAGTATTTT.